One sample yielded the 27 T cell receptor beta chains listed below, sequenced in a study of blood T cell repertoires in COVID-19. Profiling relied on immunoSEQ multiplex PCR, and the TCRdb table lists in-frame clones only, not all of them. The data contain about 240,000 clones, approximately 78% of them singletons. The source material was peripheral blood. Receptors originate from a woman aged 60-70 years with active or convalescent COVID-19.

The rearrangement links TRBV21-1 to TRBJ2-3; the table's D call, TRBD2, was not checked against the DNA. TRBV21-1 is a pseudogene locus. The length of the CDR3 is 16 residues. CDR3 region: CASVTSGGDNTDTQYF. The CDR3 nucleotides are TGTGCCAGCGTCACTAGCGGGGGAGATAACACAGATACGCAGTATTTT.

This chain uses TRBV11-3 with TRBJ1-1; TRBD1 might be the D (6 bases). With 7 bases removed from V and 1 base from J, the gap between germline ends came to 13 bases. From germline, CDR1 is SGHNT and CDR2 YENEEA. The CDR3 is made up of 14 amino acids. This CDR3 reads CASILGQPNTEAFF. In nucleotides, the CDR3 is TGTGCCAGCATCCTCGGACAGCCGAACACTGAAGCTTTCTTT.

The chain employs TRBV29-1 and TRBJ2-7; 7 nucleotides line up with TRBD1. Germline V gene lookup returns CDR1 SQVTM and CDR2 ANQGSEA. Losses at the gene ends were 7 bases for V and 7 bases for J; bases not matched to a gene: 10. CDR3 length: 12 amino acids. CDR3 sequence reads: CSGATGMGEQYF. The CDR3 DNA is TGCAGCGGGGCGACAGGGATGGGAGAGCAGTACTTC.

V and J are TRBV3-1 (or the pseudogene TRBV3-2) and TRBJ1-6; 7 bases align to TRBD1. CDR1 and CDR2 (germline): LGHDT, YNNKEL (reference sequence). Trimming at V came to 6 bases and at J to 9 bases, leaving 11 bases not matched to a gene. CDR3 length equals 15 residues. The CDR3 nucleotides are TGTGCCAGCAGTGTCAAGGTAGGGGGCCTTTCACCCCTCCACTTT. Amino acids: CASSVKVGGLSPLHF.

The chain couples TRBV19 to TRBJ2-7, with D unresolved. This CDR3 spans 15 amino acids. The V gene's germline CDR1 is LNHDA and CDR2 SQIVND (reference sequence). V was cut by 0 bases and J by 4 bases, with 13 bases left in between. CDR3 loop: CASSIETRGSYEQYF. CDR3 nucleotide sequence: TGTGCCAGTAGTATAGAAACCCGCGGCTCGTACGAGCAGTACTTC.

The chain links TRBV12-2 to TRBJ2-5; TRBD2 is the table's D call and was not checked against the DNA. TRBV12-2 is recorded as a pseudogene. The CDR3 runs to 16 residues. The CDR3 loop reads CASRLGGSGAEETQYF. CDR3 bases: TGTGCAAGTCGCCTAGGGGGCAGCGGGGCCGAAGAGACCCAGTACTTC.

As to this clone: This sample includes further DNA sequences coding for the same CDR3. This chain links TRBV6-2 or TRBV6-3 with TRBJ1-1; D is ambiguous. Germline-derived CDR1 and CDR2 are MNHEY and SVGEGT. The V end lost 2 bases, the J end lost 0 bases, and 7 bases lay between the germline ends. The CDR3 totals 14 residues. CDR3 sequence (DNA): TGTGCCAGCAGTTACGGGCCCATGAACACTGAAGCTTTCTTT. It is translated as CASSYGPMNTEAFF.

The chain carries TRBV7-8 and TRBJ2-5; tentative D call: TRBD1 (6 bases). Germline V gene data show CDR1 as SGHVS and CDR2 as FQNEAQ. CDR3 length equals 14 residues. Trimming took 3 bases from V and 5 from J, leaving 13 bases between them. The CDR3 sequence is CASSLGAPEETQYF. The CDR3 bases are TGTGCCAGCAGCTTGGGGGCCCCCGAGGAGACCCAGTACTTC.

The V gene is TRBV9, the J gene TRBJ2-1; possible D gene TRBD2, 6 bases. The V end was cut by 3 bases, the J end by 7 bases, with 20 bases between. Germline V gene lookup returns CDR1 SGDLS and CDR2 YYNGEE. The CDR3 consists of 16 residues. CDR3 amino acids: CASSESGGVVGNEQFF. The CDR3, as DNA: TGTGCCAGCAGCGAGAGCGGCGGGGTGGTTGGGAATGAGCAGTTCTTC.

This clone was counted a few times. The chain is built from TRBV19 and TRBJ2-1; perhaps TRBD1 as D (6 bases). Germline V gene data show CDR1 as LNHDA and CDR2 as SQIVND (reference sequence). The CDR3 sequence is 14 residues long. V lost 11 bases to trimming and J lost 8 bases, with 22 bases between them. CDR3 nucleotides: TGTGCCTCCCAGGACAGACATTACGGGGATGAGCAGTTCTTC. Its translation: CASQDRHYGDEQFF.

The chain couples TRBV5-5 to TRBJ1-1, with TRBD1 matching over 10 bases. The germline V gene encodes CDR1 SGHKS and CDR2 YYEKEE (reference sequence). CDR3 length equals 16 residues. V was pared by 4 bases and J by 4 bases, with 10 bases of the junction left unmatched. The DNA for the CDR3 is TGTGCCAGCAGCCCGCCGGGACAGGGGATGGGCACTGAAGCTTTCTTT. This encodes CASSPPGQGMGTEAFF.

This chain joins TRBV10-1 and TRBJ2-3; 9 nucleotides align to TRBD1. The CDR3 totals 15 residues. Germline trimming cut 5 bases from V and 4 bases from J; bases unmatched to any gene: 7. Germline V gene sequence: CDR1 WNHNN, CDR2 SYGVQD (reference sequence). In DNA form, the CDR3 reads TGCGCCAGCAGTCACACAGGGGGCGGCCCAGATACGCAGTATTTT. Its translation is CASSHTGGGPDTQYF.

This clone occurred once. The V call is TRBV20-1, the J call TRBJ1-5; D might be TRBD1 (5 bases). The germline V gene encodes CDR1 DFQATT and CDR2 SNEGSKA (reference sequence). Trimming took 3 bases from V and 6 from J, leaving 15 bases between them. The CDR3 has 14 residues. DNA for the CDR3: TGCAGTGCTAGTAGTGGGCAGGGTGGTCAGCCCCAGCATTTT. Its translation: CSASSGQGGQPQHF.

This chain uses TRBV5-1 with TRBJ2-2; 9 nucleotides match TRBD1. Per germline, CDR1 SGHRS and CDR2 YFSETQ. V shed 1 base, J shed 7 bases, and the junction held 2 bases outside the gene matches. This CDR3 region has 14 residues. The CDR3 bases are TGCGCCAGCAGCTTGACAGGGGGCATCGGGGAGCTGTTTTTT. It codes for CASSLTGGIGELFF.

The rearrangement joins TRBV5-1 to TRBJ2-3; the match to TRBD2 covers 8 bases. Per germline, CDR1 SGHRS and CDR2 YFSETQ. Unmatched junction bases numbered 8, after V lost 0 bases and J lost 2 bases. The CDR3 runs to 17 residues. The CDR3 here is CASSLARSGVLTDTQYF. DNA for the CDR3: TGCGCCAGCAGCTTGGCCCGTAGCGGGGTACTCACAGATACGCAGTATTTT.

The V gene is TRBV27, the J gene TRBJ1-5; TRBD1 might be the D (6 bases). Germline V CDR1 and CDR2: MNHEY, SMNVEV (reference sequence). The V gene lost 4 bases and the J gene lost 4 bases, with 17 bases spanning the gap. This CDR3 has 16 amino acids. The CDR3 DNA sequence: TGTGCCAGCAGTTCCCTAGAACAGGGTCAGAATCAGCCCCAGCATTTT. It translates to CASSSLEQGQNQPQHF.

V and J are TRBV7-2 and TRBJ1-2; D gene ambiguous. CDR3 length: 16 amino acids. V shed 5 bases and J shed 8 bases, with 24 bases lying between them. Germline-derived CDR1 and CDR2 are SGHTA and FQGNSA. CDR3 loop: CASSPRMYGPFGGYTF. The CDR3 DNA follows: TGTGCCAGCAGCCCCCGGATGTATGGGCCTTTCGGAGGCTACACCTTC.

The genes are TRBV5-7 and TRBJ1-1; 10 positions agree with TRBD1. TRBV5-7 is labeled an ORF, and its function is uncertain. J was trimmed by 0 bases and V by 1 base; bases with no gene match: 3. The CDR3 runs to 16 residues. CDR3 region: CASSLRDRGMNTEAFF. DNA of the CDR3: TGTGCCAGCAGCTTGAGGGACAGGGGCATGAACACTGAAGCTTTCTTT.

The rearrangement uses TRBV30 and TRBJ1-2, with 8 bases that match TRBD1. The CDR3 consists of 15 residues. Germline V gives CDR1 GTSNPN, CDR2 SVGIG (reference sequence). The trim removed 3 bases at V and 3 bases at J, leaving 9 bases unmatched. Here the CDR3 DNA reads TGTGCCTGGAGCCCCCAGGGGGCCTTCTACTATGGCTACACCTTC. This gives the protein CAWSPQGAFYYGYTF.

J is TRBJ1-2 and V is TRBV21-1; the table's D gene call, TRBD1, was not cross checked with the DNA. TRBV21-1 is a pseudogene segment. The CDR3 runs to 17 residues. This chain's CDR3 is CASSSKCHGWGPYGYTF. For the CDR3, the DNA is TGTGCCAGCAGCTCCAAATGCCACGGGTGGGGCCCTTATGGCTACACCTTC.

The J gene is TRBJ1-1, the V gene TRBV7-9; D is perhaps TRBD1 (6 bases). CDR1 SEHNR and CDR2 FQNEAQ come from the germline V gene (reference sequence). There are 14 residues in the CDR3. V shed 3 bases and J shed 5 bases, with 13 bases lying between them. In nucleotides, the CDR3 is TGTGCCAGCAGCTTCAACAGGGAAGGGACTGAAGCTTTCTTT. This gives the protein CASSFNREGTEAFF. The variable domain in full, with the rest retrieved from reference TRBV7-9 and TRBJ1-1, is DTGVSQNPRHKITKRGQNVTFRCDPISEHNRLYWYRQTLGQGPEFLTYFQNEAQLEKSRLLSDRFSAERPKGSFSTLEIQRTEQGDSAMYLCASSFNREGTEAFFGQGTRLTVV.

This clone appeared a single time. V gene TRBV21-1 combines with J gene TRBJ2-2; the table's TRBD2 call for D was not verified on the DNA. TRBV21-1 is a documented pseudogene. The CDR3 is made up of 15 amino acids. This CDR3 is CASRSGGRDTGELFF. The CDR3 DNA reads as TGTGCCAGCAGATCGGGGGGGCGAGACACCGGGGAGCTGTTTTTT.

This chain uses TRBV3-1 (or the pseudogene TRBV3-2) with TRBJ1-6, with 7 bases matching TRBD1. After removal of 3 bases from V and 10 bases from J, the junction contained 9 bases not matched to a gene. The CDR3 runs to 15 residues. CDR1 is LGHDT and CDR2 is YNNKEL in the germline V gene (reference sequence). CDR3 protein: CASSQGAGGASPLHF. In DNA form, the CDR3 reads TGTGCCAGCAGCCAGGGGGCAGGGGGAGCGTCACCCCTCCACTTT.

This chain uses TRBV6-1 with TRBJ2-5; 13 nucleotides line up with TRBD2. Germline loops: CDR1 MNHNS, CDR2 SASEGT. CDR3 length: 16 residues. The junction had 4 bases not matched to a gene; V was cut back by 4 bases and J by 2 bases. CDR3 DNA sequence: TGTGCCAGCAGTGTAGGACTAGCGGGGGTGCAAGAGACCCAGTACTTC. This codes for CASSVGLAGVQETQYF.

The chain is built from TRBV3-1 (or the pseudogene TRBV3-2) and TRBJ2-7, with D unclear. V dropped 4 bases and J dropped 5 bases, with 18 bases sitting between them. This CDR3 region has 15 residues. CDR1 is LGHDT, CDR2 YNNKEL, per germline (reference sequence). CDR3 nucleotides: TGTGCCAGCAGCCCCTCCATCGAGTCCTATAACGAGCAGTACTTC. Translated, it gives CASSPSIESYNEQYF.

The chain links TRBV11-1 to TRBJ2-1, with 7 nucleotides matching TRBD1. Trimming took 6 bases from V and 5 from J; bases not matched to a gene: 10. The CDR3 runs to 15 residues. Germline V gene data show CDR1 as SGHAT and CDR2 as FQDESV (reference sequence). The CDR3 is CASRTGPGTHNEQFF. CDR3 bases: TGTGCCAGCAGGACAGGGCCGGGTACTCACAATGAGCAGTTCTTC.

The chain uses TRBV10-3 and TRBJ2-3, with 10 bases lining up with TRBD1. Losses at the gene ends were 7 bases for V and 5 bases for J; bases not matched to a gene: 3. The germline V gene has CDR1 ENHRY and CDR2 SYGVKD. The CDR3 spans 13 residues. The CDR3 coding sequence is TGTGCCATCAACGGACAGGGGGAAGATACGCAGTATTTT. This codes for CAINGQGEDTQYF.